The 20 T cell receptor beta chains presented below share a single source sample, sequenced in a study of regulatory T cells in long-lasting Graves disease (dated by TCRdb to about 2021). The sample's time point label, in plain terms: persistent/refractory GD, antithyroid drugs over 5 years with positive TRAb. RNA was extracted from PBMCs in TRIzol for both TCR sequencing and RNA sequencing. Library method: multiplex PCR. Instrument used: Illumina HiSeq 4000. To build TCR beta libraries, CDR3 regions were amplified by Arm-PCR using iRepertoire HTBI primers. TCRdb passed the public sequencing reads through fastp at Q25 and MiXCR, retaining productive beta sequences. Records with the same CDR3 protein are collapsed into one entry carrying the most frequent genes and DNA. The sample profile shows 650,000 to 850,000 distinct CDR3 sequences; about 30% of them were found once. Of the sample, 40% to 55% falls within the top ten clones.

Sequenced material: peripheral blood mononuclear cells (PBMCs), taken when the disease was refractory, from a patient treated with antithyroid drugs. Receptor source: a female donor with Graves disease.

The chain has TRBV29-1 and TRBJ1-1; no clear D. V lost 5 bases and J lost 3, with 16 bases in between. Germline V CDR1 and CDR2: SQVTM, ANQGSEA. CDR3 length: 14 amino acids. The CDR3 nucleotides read TGCAGCGTTTCAACAGATCCGAGGGACACTGAAGCTTTCTTT. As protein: CSVSTDPRDTEAFF.

CDR3 in amino acids: CASSGREEGYGYTF. The CDR3 DNA sequence: TGTGCCAGCAGTGGCCGGGAGGAGGGCTATGGCTACACCTTC. The chain joins TRBV6-1 to TRBJ1-2; D not certain. V was pared by 4 bases and J by 4 bases, with 13 bases between. This CDR3 is built from 14 residues. Per germline, CDR1 MNHNS and CDR2 SASEGT.

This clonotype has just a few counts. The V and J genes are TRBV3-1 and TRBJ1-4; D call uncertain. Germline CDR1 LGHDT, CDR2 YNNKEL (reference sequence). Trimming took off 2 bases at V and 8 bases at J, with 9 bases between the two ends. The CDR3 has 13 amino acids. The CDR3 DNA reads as TGTGCCAGCAGCCAATTACAGAACGAAAAACTGTTTTTT. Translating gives CASSQLQNEKLFF.

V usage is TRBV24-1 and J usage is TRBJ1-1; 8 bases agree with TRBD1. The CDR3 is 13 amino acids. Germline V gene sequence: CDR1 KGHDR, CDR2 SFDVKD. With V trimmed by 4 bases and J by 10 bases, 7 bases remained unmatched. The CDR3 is CATSDPLTGAAFF. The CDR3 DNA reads TGTGCCACCAGTGACCCCCTGACAGGGGCAGCTTTCTTT.

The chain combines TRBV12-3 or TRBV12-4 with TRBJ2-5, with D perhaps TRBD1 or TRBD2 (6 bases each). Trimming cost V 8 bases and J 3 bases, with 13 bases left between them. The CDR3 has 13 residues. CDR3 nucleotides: TGTGCCAGCGCGGGACATGGAAAAGAGACCCAGTACTTC. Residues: CASAGHGKETQYF.

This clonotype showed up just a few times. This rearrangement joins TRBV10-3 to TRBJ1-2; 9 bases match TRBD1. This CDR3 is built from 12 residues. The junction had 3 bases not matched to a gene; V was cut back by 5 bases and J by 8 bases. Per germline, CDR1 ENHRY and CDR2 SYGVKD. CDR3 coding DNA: TGTGCCATCAGTACAGGGGGCGAAGGCTACACCTTC. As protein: CAISTGGEGYTF.

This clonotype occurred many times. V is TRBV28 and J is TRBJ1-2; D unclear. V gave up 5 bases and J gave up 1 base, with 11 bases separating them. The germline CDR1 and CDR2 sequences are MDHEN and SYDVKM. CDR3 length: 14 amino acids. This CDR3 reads CASSRPELNYGYTF. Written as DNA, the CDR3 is TGTGCCAGCAGTCGCCCGGAACTTAACTATGGCTACACCTTC.

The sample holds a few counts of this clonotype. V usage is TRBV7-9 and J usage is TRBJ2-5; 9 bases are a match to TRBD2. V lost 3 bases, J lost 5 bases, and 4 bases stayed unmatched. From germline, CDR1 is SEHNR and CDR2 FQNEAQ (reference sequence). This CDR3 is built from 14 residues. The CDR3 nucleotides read TGTGCCAGCAGCTTCCGTAGCGGGAGCGAGACCCAGTACTTC. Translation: CASSFRSGSETQYF.

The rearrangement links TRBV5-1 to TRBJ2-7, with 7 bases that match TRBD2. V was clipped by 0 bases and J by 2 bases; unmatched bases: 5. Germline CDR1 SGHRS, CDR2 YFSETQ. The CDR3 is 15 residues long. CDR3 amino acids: CASSLAAGRAYEQYF. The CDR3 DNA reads TGCGCCAGCAGCTTGGCGGCAGGGAGGGCCTACGAGCAGTACTTC.

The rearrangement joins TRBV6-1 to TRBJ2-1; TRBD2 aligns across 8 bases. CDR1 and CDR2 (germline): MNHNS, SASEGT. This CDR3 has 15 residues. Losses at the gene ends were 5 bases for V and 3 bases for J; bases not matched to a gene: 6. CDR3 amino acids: CASSPKRGYYNEQFF. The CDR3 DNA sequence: TGTGCCAGCAGTCCCAAGCGGGGGTACTACAATGAGCAGTTCTTC.

The CDR3 DNA reads TGCGCCAGCAGCCCGGCTGCCGACAGGAACTATGGCTACACCTTC. It specifies CASSPAADRNYGYTF. V and J are TRBV4-1 and TRBJ1-2, with D possibly matching TRBD1 (6 bases). The V and J ends lost 4 bases and 2 bases respectively, with 14 bases between them. Germline V gene lookup returns CDR1 MGHRA and CDR2 YSYEKL. The CDR3 is made up of 15 amino acids.

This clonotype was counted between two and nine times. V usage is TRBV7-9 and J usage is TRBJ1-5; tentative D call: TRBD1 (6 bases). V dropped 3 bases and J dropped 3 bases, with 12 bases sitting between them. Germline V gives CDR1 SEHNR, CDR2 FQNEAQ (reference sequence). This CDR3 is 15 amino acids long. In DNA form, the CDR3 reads TGTGCCAGCAGCTTCAGCCAGGGGTTCAATCAGCCCCAGCATTTT. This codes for CASSFSQGFNQPQHF.

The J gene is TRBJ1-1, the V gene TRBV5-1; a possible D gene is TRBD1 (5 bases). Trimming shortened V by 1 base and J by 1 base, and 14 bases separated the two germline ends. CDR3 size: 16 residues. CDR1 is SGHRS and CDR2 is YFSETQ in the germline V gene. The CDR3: CASSLWDGTRNTEAFF. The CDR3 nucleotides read TGCGCCAGCAGCTTGTGGGACGGAACAAGGAACACTGAAGCTTTCTTT.

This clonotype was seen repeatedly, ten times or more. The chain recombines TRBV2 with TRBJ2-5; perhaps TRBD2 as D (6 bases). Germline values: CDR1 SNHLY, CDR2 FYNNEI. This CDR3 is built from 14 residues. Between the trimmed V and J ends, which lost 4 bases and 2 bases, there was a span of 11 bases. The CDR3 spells CASSVLANQETQYF. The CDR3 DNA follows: TGTGCCAGCAGTGTACTAGCAAATCAAGAGACCCAGTACTTC.

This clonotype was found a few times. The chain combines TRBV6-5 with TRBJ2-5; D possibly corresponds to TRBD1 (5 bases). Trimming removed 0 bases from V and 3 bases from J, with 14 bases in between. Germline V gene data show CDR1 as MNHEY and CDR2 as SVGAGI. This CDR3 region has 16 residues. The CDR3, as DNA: TGTGCCAGCAGTTACTCTATTCCCGGACATAAAGAGACCCAGTACTTC. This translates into CASSYSIPGHKETQYF.

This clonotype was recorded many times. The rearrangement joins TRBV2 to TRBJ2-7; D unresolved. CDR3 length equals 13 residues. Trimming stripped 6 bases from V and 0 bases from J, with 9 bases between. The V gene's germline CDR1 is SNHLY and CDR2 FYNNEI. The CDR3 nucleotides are TGTGCCAGCAGCAGAAGCTTCTCCTACGAGCAGTACTTC. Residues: CASSRSFSYEQYF.

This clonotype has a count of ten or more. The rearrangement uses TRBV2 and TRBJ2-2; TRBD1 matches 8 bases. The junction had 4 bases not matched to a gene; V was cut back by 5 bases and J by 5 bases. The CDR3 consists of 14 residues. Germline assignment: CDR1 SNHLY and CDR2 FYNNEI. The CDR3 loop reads CASSWTGQTGELFF. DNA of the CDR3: TGTGCCAGCAGTTGGACAGGGCAGACCGGGGAGCTGTTTTTT.

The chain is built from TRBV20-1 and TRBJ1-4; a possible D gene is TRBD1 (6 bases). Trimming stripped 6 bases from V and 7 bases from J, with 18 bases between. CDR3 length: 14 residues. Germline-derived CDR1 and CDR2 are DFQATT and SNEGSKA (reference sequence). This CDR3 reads CSAPPRGRGEKLFF. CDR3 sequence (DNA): TGCAGTGCGCCGCCCCGGGGGCGCGGTGAAAAACTGTTTTTT.

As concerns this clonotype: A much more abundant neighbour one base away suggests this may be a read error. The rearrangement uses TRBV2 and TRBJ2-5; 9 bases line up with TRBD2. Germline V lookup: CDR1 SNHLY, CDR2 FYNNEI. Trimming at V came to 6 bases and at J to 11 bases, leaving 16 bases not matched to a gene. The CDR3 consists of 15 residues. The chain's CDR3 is CASRGAGGAYNEQYF. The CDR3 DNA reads TGTGCCAGCAGGGGAGCGGGAGGTGCCTACAATGAGCAGTACTTC.

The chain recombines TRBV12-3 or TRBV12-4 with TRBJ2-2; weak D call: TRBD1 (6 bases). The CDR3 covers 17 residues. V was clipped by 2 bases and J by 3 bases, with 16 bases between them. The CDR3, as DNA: TGTGCCAGCAGTTTACCCGGACAGCTATTAGACACCGGGGAGCTGTTTTTT. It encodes CASSLPGQLLDTGELFF.